A single sample gave rise to the 21 T cell receptor beta chains below, sequenced in a study of blood T cell repertoires in COVID-19. Clones were sequenced by immunoSEQ multiplex PCR, and TCRdb holds only the in-frame ones, with some missing. The profile shows about 160,000 clones, about 93% of them singletons. The sample taken for sequencing was peripheral blood. These receptors all come from a woman between 50 and 59 years old with acute or convalescent COVID-19.

The chain combines TRBV7-9 with TRBJ2-5, with a weak D call TRBD2 (6 bases). Germline CDR1 SEHNR, CDR2 FQNEAQ (reference sequence). The V and J ends lost 5 bases and 5 bases respectively, with 18 bases between them. CDR3 length equals 15 residues. Written as DNA, the CDR3 is TGTGCCAGCAGCCCGCCGGGAGCCTTTCAGGAGACCCAGTACTTC. This translates into CASSPPGAFQETQYF.

The sample holds one count of this clone. This chain joins TRBV12-3 or TRBV12-4 and TRBJ1-1, with 7 bases that match TRBD1. With 4 bases clipped from V and 10 bases from J, the junction kept 9 bases outside the gene matches. CDR3 length: 13 residues. Here the CDR3 DNA reads TGTGCCAGCAGTTCAAGGGGGCAAGGCGGAGCTTTCTTT. Protein product: CASSSRGQGGAFF.

This chain uses TRBV28 with TRBJ1-1, with D possibly being TRBD1 (5 bases). CDR3 length: 14 residues. Trimming cost V 5 bases and J 3 bases, with 13 bases left between them. Germline CDR1 reads MDHEN; CDR2 reads SYDVKM. The CDR3 coding sequence is TGTGCCAGCAGTCACTTAACAGGATACACTGAAGCTTTCTTT. Protein sequence: CASSHLTGYTEAFF.

This chain links TRBV2 with TRBJ2-7, with TRBD1 matching over 7 bases. The CDR3 is 13 residues long. CDR1 is SNHLY, CDR2 FYNNEI, per germline. J gave up 5 bases and V 10 bases, and 11 bases lay outside the gene matches. The CDR3 here is CAIYNRGIDEQYF. The CDR3 nucleotides read TGTGCCATTTACAACAGGGGCATCGACGAGCAGTACTTC.

The chain couples TRBV4-1 to TRBJ2-5; a possible D gene is TRBD2 (6 bases). Germline CDR1 and CDR2: MGHRA and YSYEKL. This CDR3 region has 18 residues. The V and J ends lost 1 base and 4 bases respectively, with 22 bases between them. For the CDR3, the DNA is TGCGCCAGCAGCCAAGCCGGGGTCGGGCAGGGAGGCCCAGAGACCCAGTACTTC. Encoded protein: CASSQAGVGQGGPETQYF.

V and J are TRBV6-5 and TRBJ1-6; D is perhaps TRBD1 (6 bases). Germline V gene lookup returns CDR1 MNHEY and CDR2 SVGAGI. This CDR3 region has 13 residues. With 8 bases removed from V and 2 bases from J, the gap between germline ends came to 7 bases. The DNA for the CDR3 is TGTGCCAGCCGGGACACCTATAATTCACCCCTCCACTTT. Its protein is CASRDTYNSPLHF.

The chain recombines TRBV29-1 with TRBJ1-1; tentative D call: TRBD1 (6 bases). There are 12 residues in the CDR3. Germline values: CDR1 SQVTM, CDR2 ANQGSEA. Deletions cut 4 bases from V and 4 bases from J, with 10 bases between. The DNA of the CDR3 is TGCAGCGTTGCTAGGGACACCACTGAAGCTTTCTTT. Amino acid sequence: CSVARDTTEAFF. Looking up the rest from reference TRBV29-1 and TRBJ1-1 gives the full variable domain: SAVISQKPSRDICQRGTSLTIQCQVDSQVTMMFWYRQQPGQSLTLIATANQGSEATYESGFVIDKFPISRPNLTFSTLTVSNMSPEDSSIYLCSVARDTTEAFFGQGTRLTVV.

A single count supports this clone. The rearrangement links TRBV29-1 to TRBJ1-2, with a weak D call TRBD1 (6 bases). Trimming removed 8 bases at V and 3 bases at J, with 10 bases between. This CDR3 comprises 11 residues. Germline CDR1 reads SQVTM; CDR2 reads ANQGSEA. DNA for the CDR3: TGCAGCACCAGGGGCGACTATGGCTACACCTTC. Translating gives CSTRGDYGYTF.

The chain employs TRBV3-1 (or the pseudogene TRBV3-2) and TRBJ2-3; 9 bases are a match to TRBD2. V lost 1 base, J lost 0 bases, and 2 bases stayed unmatched. The CDR3 sequence is 16 residues long. The germline gives CDR1 LGHDT, CDR2 YNNKEL (reference sequence). The CDR3 DNA reads as TGTGCCAGCAGCCAAGGCACTAGCGGGAGCACAGATACGCAGTATTTT. Protein: CASSQGTSGSTDTQYF.

The chain combines TRBV5-1 with TRBJ1-1, with 7 bases that match TRBD1. V shed 4 bases, J shed 1 base, and the junction held 7 bases outside the gene matches. The CDR3 totals 15 residues. Germline V gene sequence: CDR1 SGHRS, CDR2 YFSETQ. Here the CDR3 DNA reads TGCGCCAGCAGCGGCGGGGACAGCCAGAACACTGAAGCTTTCTTT. It yields the protein CASSGGDSQNTEAFF.

This chain connects TRBV4-2 to TRBJ1-6; TRBD1 aligns across 8 bases. Germline V lookup: CDR1 LGHNA, CDR2 YNFKEQ. The ends lost 1 base at V and 19 bases at J; junction bases unmatched: 9. The CDR3 has 13 residues. The CDR3 protein is CASSQVLRDRRHF. The CDR3 DNA follows: TGTGCCAGCAGCCAAGTACTTAGGGACAGGAGGCACTTT.

CDR3 region: CATSDSGRGNTEAFF. For the CDR3, the DNA is TGTGCCACCAGTGATTCTGGCAGGGGGAACACTGAAGCTTTCTTT. The chain links TRBV24-1 to TRBJ1-1, with D possibly TRBD1 on 6 matching bases. Looked up from germline, CDR1 is KGHDR and CDR2 is SFDVKD. The CDR3 extends over 15 amino acids. Trimming left V 2 bases short and J 1 base short, with 10 bases between.

The chain joins TRBV5-5 to TRBJ1-2, with D unclear. Germline V CDR1 and CDR2: SGHKS, YYEKEE (reference sequence). V lost 3 bases and J 4 bases, leaving 16 bases between the germline ends. This CDR3 is built from 15 residues. DNA for the CDR3: TGTGCCAGCAGCTCCCCGCAGGAGGGCCTCTATGGCTACACCTTC. It specifies CASSSPQEGLYGYTF.

In its sample, this clone was seen a few times. The same CDR3 also results from other DNA sequences found in this sample. V gene TRBV7-3 combines with J gene TRBJ1-1, with TRBD1 matching over 9 bases. Germline V gene data show CDR1 as SGHTA and CDR2 as FQGTGA. The CDR3 length is 13 residues. The ends lost 5 bases at V and 6 bases at J; junction bases unmatched: 4. The CDR3 nucleotides are TGTGCCAGCAGCCCCGGGACAGGGTCTGAAGCTTTCTTT. It translates to CASSPGTGSEAFF.

The chain employs TRBV7-2 and TRBJ1-6; D gene unclear. The CDR3 runs to 15 residues. CDR1 is SGHTA, CDR2 FQGNSA, per germline. V lost 8 bases and J 0 bases, leaving 11 bases between the germline ends. The CDR3 nucleotides are TGTGCCAGCGGCCGGAGTAGCTCCTATAATTCACCCCTCCACTTT. It codes for CASGRSSSYNSPLHF. Drawing the rest from reference TRBV7-2 and TRBJ1-6, the complete variable domain is GAGVSQSPSNKVTEKGKDVELRCDPISGHTALYWYRQSLGQGLEFLIYFQGNSAPDKSGLPSDRFSAERTGGSVSTLTIQRTQQEDSAVYLCASGRSSSYNSPLHFGNGTRLTVT.

The chain couples TRBV10-1 to TRBJ1-1; no definite D call. Germline V gene sequence: CDR1 WNHNN, CDR2 SYGVQD (reference sequence). Trimming removed 10 bases at V and 4 bases at J, with 13 bases between. The CDR3 extends over 12 amino acids. As DNA, the CDR3 is TGCGCCACCAGACGGTTGTCCACTGAAGCTTTCTTT. It specifies CATRRLSTEAFF.

The chain has TRBV4-2 and TRBJ1-1; 8 bases align to TRBD1. J lost 3 bases, V lost 0 bases, and 0 bases had no gene match. CDR1 and CDR2 from the germline V gene are LGHNA and YNFKEQ. The CDR3 runs 14 residues. The chain's CDR3 is CASSQEDRDTEAFF. CDR3 coding DNA: TGTGCCAGCAGCCAAGAGGACAGGGACACTGAAGCTTTCTTT.

The chain carries TRBV5-1 and TRBJ2-1; a possible D gene is TRBD2 (5 bases). Trimming took 2 bases from V and 7 from J, leaving 7 bases between them. Germline lookup yields CDR1 SGHRS and CDR2 YFSETQ. This CDR3 comprises 12 residues. The CDR3 reads CASSLTGNEQFF. The CDR3 region has the DNA TGCGCCAGCAGCTTAACGGGAAATGAGCAGTTCTTC. Full variable domain (remainder filled in from reference TRBV5-1 and TRBJ2-1): KAGVTQTPRYLIKTRGQQVTLSCSPISGHRSVSWYQQTPGQGLQFLFEYFSETQRNKGNFPGRFSGRQFSNSRSEMNVSTLELGDSALYLCASSLTGNEQFFGPGTRLTVL.

The V and J genes are TRBV7-8 and TRBJ1-5, with D hard to call. The CDR3 runs to 18 residues. V shed 8 bases and J shed 2 bases, with 25 bases lying between them. Germline V gene data show CDR1 as SGHVS and CDR2 as FQNEAQ. As DNA, the CDR3 is TGTGCCAGCGGACCACGGGAGATCTCACTTGGGGGCAATCAGCCCCAGCATTTT. Residues: CASGPREISLGGNQPQHF.

This chain links TRBV28 with TRBJ2-1; D call uncertain. Trimming pared 11 bases from V and 1 base from J, leaving 9 bases between. CDR3 size: 12 residues. Per germline, CDR1 MDHEN and CDR2 SYDVKM. CDR3: CASGWSYNEQFF. The CDR3 bases are TGTGCCTCCGGGTGGTCCTACAATGAGCAGTTCTTC.

The chain recombines TRBV7-2 with TRBJ1-1, with no clear D. The CDR3 consists of 14 residues. Per the germline V gene, CDR1 is SGHTA and CDR2 is FQGNSA. The V gene lost 0 bases and the J gene lost 2 bases, with 7 bases spanning the gap. This CDR3 reads CASSLAQSNTEAFF. CDR3 DNA sequence: TGTGCCAGCAGCTTAGCCCAATCAAACACTGAAGCTTTCTTT.